This T cell receptor (beta chain) was observed in a study of blood T cell repertoires in COVID-19. Original processing notes: Cell counts per sample came from amplifying reference gene primers. Measured with immunoSEQ multiplex PCR; TCRdb has only the in-frame clones, and not every one. V, J and clone size were drawn from that table, and D and trimming were deduced from the DNA. The repertoire holds 200,000 to 250,000 clones, about 83% seen once, with about 6% in the top ten. The germline CDR1 and CDR2 sequences are SGHTA and FQGTGA. After removal of 3 bases from V and 0 bases from J, the junction contained 7 bases not matched to a gene. This CDR3 contains 18 residues.

Source material: peripheral blood. The V call is TRBV7-3, the J call TRBJ2-1; the match to TRBD2 covers 11 bases. The receptor was derived from a man between 60 and 75 years old who had recovered from COVID-19. The CDR3 coding sequence is TGTGCCAGCAGCTTTGGGGGGACTAGCGGTAGCTCCTACAATGAGCAGTTCTTC. Translated: CASSFGGTSGSSYNEQFF.